The 13 T cell receptor beta chains below come from one sample, sequenced in a study of T cell changes during pregnancy in multiple sclerosis. Clones were read by immunoSEQ multiplex PCR, and TCRdb kept only the in-frame ones, dropping some. The sample consists of about 89,000 clones, just under 95% of them appearing once. This material consisted of peripheral blood, taken in the third trimester of pregnancy. The receptors shown here come from a female donor with multiple sclerosis, enrolled in a pregnancy study.

The V and J genes are TRBV5-1 and TRBJ2-2, with 8 bases identical to TRBD1. V dropped 4 bases and J dropped 1; count of bases not matched to a gene: 3. Per the germline V gene, CDR1 is SGHRS and CDR2 is YFSETQ. The CDR3 sequence is 15 residues long. The CDR3 nucleotides are TGCGCCAGCAGCCAAACAGGGGGGAACACCGGGGAGCTGTTTTTT. Its translation: CASSQTGGNTGELFF. Complete variable domain (other parts from reference TRBV5-1 and TRBJ2-2): KAGVTQTPRYLIKTRGQQVTLSCSPISGHRSVSWYQQTPGQGLQFLFEYFSETQRNKGNFPGRFSGRQFSNSRSEMNVSTLELGDSALYLCASSQTGGNTGELFFGEGSRLTVL.

The chain employs TRBV6-1 and TRBJ2-1; 8 bases line up with TRBD2. The CDR3 contains 15 residues. From germline, CDR1 is MNHNS and CDR2 SASEGT. Losses at the gene ends were 4 bases for V and 5 bases for J; bases not matched to a gene: 7. The CDR3 sequence is CASSVGGSGNNEQFF. DNA for the CDR3: TGTGCCAGCAGTGTTGGGGGTAGCGGGAACAATGAGCAGTTCTTC.

The J gene is TRBJ2-7, the V gene TRBV6-5; TRBD2 matches at 8 bases. The CDR3 is 14 amino acids. Germline CDR1 and CDR2: MNHEY and SVGAGI. V trimming: 0 bases; J trimming: 6 bases; junction bases outside the gene matches: 4. The CDR3 DNA reads as TGTGCCAGCAGTTACTCGAGCGGGAGTAGCGAGCAGTACTTC. Amino acids: CASSYSSGSSEQYF.

In its sample, this clone was seen once. This chain joins TRBV25-1 and TRBJ1-3; D call uncertain. V gave up 3 bases and J gave up 0 bases, with 12 bases separating them. The V gene's germline CDR1 is MGHDK and CDR2 SYGVNS. This CDR3 spans 16 amino acids. This CDR3 is CASSDPGGSSGNTIYF. CDR3 bases: TGTGCCAGCAGTGATCCCGGCGGGAGCTCTGGAAACACCATATATTTT.

This chain connects TRBV27 to TRBJ2-7; TRBD2 agrees at 8 bases. V lost 4 bases to trimming and J lost 8 bases; unmatched junction nucleotides: 19. The germline gives CDR1 MNHEY, CDR2 SMNVEV (reference sequence). The CDR3 loop spans 17 amino acids. In DNA, the CDR3 is TGTGCCAGCAGTTCCGCGTCGAGTAGCGGGATCTCCAAGAAGCAGTACTTC. Protein: CASSSASSSGISKKQYF.

This chain links TRBV28 with TRBJ1-3, with D hard to call. Germline loops: CDR1 MDHEN, CDR2 SYDVKM. The CDR3 contains 12 residues. Trimming left V 7 bases short and J 4 bases short, with 8 bases between. The chain's CDR3 is CASTPRGNTIYF. CDR3 DNA: TGTGCCAGCACCCCGCGGGGAAACACCATATATTTT.

The table lists this clone with a count of one. This chain connects TRBV4-2 to TRBJ2-7; the match to TRBD2 covers 13 bases. CDR3 length: 17 amino acids. The ends lost 0 bases at V and 5 bases at J; junction bases unmatched: 7. Looked up from germline, CDR1 is LGHNA and CDR2 is YNFKEQ. The CDR3 DNA is TGTGCCAGCAGCCAAGAAGGGACTAGCGGGATGGGTGACGAGCAGTACTTC. It codes for CASSQEGTSGMGDEQYF.

V and J are TRBV30 and TRBJ1-2, with D possibly TRBD1 on 6 matching bases. Trimming pared 4 bases from V and 5 bases from J, leaving 17 bases between. Looked up from germline, CDR1 is GTSNPN and CDR2 is SVGIG (reference sequence). The CDR3 consists of 14 residues. The chain's CDR3 is CAWNVGGNYYGYTF. The CDR3 region has the DNA TGTGCCTGGAATGTAGGGGGAAACTATTATGGCTACACCTTC. The full variable domain, rest sourced from reference TRBV30 and TRBJ1-2, is SQTIHQWPATLVQPVGSPLSLECTVEGTSNPNLYWYRQAAGRGLQLLFYSVGIGQISSEVPQNLSASRPQDRQFILSSKKLLLSDSGFYLCAWNVGGNYYGYTFGSGTRLTVV.

This chain links TRBV5-6 with TRBJ1-2; D unclear. V shed 0 bases and J shed 8 bases, with 14 bases lying between them. The CDR3 sequence is 14 residues long. The germline V gene encodes CDR1 SGHDT and CDR2 YYEEEE. CDR3 bases: TGTGCCAGCAGCTTGGGTGATAAACAAAAAGGCTACACCTTC. Amino acid sequence: CASSLGDKQKGYTF.

This chain links TRBV28 with TRBJ2-2; 16 nucleotides agree with TRBD2. CDR3 size: 17 residues. Per the germline V gene, CDR1 is MDHEN and CDR2 is SYDVKM. The V gene end was trimmed by 1 base and the J gene end by 7 bases; junction bases not matched to a gene: 3. The CDR3 reads CASSLSGLAGGVGELFF. In DNA form, the CDR3 reads TGTGCCAGCAGTTTATCGGGACTAGCGGGAGGGGTCGGGGAGCTGTTTTTT.

The chain uses TRBV5-1 and TRBJ1-1; no clear D gene. The germline gives CDR1 SGHRS, CDR2 YFSETQ. The CDR3 has 15 residues. V dropped 4 bases and J dropped 0 bases, with 13 bases sitting between them. The CDR3 bases are TGCGCCAGCAGCCCGCGTGGGGAGCTGAACACTGAAGCTTTCTTT. Its translation: CASSPRGELNTEAFF.

The V call is TRBV5-4, the J call TRBJ2-7, with unresolved D. Trimming took off 3 bases at V and 1 base at J, with 8 bases between the two ends. CDR3 length equals 13 residues. Germline loops: CDR1 SGHNT, CDR2 YYREEE (reference sequence). The CDR3 nucleotides are TGTGCCAGCAGCTCCAGATCATCCTACGAGCAGTACTTC. Its translation: CASSSRSSYEQYF.

The chain joins TRBV4-1 to TRBJ2-5; D is possibly TRBD1 (6 bases). The CDR3 is 17 amino acids. The germline CDR1 and CDR2 sequences are MGHRA and YSYEKL. Trimming stripped 0 bases from V and 2 bases from J, with 16 bases between. The CDR3 DNA reads TGCGCCAGCAGCCAAGATTTTGACAGGACCCCTCAAGAGACCCAGTACTTC. Its protein is CASSQDFDRTPQETQYF.